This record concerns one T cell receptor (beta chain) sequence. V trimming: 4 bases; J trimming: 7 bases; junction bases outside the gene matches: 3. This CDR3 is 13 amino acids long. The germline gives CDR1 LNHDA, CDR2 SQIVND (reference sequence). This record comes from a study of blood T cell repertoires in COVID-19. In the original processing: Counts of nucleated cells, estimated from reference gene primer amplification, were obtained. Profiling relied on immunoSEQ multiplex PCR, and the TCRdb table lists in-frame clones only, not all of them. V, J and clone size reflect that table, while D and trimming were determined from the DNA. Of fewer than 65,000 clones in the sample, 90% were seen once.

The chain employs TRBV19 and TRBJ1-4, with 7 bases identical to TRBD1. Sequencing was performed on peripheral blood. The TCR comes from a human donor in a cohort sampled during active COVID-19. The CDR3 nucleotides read TGTGCCAGTAGTACAGGGACAGCTGAAAAACTGTTTTTT. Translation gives CASSTGTAEKLFF. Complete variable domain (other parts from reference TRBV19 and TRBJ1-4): DGGITQSPKYLFRKEGQNVTLSCEQNLNHDAMYWYRQDPGQGLRLIYYSQIVNDFQKGDIAEGYSVSREKKESFPLTVTSAQKNPTAFYLCASSTGTAEKLFFGSGTQLSVL.